This TCR beta chain was recovered during a study of blood T cell repertoires in COVID-19. Overall study context: Sites across the United States, Italy and Spain contributed samples from acute and convalescent COVID-19. Nucleic acid was either cDNA or gDNA, and it came from T cells, B-cell-depleted T cells, or PBMCs.

Assay used: immunoSEQ multiplex PCR; TCRdb lists only in-frame clones, some missing. The sample holds approximately 180,000 clones; about 72% are singletons and the top ten take 15% to 20%. The CDR3 length is 14 residues. V was cut by 4 bases and J by 8 bases, with 17 bases left in between. Germline lookup yields CDR1 SQVTM and CDR2 ANQGSEA. Clinical history reported by participants formed the basis on which cohorts were assigned. Recovery meant two consecutive negative NP/OP PCR tests, professional clearance, or resolved symptoms. The genes are TRBV29-1 and TRBJ1-4, with D possibly matching TRBD1 (6 bases). Material for sequencing was PBMCs or T cells enriched from blood (not recorded which). The clonotype originates from a woman in her fifties or sixties who had recovered from COVID-19. CDR3 in amino acids: CSVGTGLDTEKLFF. CDR3 bases: TGCAGCGTTGGTACAGGGCTGGATACGGAAAAACTGTTTTTT. The entire variable domain, with the rest obtained from reference TRBV29-1 and TRBJ1-4, is as follows: SAVISQKPSRDICQRGTSLTIQCQVDSQVTMMFWYRQQPGQSLTLIATANQGSEATYESGFVIDKFPISRPNLTFSTLTVSNMSPEDSSIYLCSVGTGLDTEKLFFGSGTQLSVL.